A selection of T cell receptor beta chains follows, all from one sample in a study of T cell responses to AZD1222 COVID-19 vaccine. Repertoires were generated with immunoSEQ multiplex PCR, while TCRdb's copy carries only in-frame clones and drops some. The top ten hold 3.2% of the sample, which has approximately 140,000 clones, around 90% seen once. This specimen consisted of peripheral blood, obtained 28 days after the second AZD1222 dose. Receptor source: an adult who received the AZD1222 COVID-19 vaccine. CDR3s include the opening cysteine and the closing phenylalanine or tryptophan. Fields, in order: V gene, J gene, D gene, clone size, CDR3 DNA, CDR3 protein. D genes are given only for firm matches. Clone size is not always given. Where it is, it says once, few, many or a class for expanded clones.

TRBV6-2/TRBV6-3	TRBJ2-7	.	once	TGTGCCAGCAGTTACTGGGGGGCAGACGAGCAGTACTTC	CASSYWGADEQYF
TRBV19	TRBJ2-7	TRBD1	.	TGTGCCAGTAGCCCTCAGACAGGGGCCTACGAGCAGTACTTC	CASSPQTGAYEQYF
TRBV7-2	TRBJ2-5	TRBD2	.	TGTGCCAGCAGCGGGGCGCCGGGAGGGGAGACCCAGTACTTC	CASSGAPGGETQYF
TRBV6-5	TRBJ1-1	.	.	TGTGCCAGCAGGTGGAACACTGAAGCTTTCTTT	CASRWNTEAFF
TRBV4-2	TRBJ2-1	.	once	TGTGCCAGCAGCCAAGGGGCCCATGGGGGCCTACTAGTCAGGGAGCAGTTCTTC	CASSQGAHGGLLVREQFF
TRBV30	TRBJ1-1	.	once	TGTGCCTGGAGTATCGGACAGTCTGGCACTGAAGCTTTCTTT	CAWSIGQSGTEAFF
TRBV7-6	TRBJ2-7	TRBD1	.	TGTGCCAGCAGCTTACATTCGGGACAGGGTCTATTCTACGAGCAGTACTTC	CASSLHSGQGLFYEQYF
TRBV27	TRBJ1-1	.	.	TGTGCCAGCAGTTTTGGAACAGGGTTCACTGAAGCTTTCTTT	CASSFGTGFTEAFF
TRBV11-2	TRBJ2-1	TRBD2	.	TGTGCCAGCAGCTTAGGACTAGCGCTATACAATGAGCAGTTCTTC	CASSLGLALYNEQFF
TRBV4-1	TRBJ2-7	.	.	TGCGCCAGCAGCCAAGACTGGAAGGGTCCGGGGGAGCAGTACTTC	CASSQDWKGPGEQYF
TRBV10-3	TRBJ2-1	.	.	TGTGCCATCAGTGGCCTTCTTGAGCGGCTCTCCTACAATGAGCAGTTCTTC	CAISGLLERLSYNEQFF
TRBV6-2/TRBV6-3	TRBJ1-1	.	.	TGTGCCAGCAGCCAACAGGGAACTGAAGCTTTCTTT	CASSQQGTEAFF
TRBV15	TRBJ1-1	.	.	TGTGCCACCAGCAGAGATAACAGAGGCACTGAAGCTTTCTTT	CATSRDNRGTEAFF
TRBV30	TRBJ1-4	.	.	TGTGCCTGGAACGGTTGGAGGGGGAATGAAAAACTGTTTTTT	CAWNGWRGNEKLFF
TRBV16	TRBJ1-1	.	.	TGTGCCAGCAGCCCGGGGAGAAACACTGAAGCTTTCTTT	CASSPGRNTEAFF
TRBV29-1	TRBJ2-7	.	.	TGCAGCCTCGGGGTCATCCCCTACGAGCAGTACTTC	CSLGVIPYEQYF
TRBV18	TRBJ2-1	TRBD1	.	TGTGCCAGCTCACCGGACAGGGGAGCGAATGAGCAGTTCTTC	CASSPDRGANEQFF
TRBV6-5	TRBJ2-7	.	few	TGTGCCAGCAGTTACTCGGTTGGCCTTTACGAGCAGTACTTC	CASSYSVGLYEQYF
TRBV7-8	TRBJ1-4	.	.	TGTGCCAGCAGCCCCGGTCAGGGGACGAAGAAGGAAAAACTGTTTTTT	CASSPGQGTKKEKLFF
TRBV3-1/TRBV3-2	TRBJ1-1	.	.	TGTGCCAGCAGCGACCAGGTAGTCAGGCGGAACACTGAAGCTTTCTTT	CASSDQVVRRNTEAFF
TRBV4-1	TRBJ1-2	.	.	TGCGCCAGCAGCCAGTCCCCCTCGGGGGACTATGGCTACACCTTC	CASSQSPSGDYGYTF
TRBV14	TRBJ2-1	TRBD2	.	TGTGCCAGCAGCCGTAGACTAGCGGGGAATGAGCAGTTCTTC	CASSRRLAGNEQFF
TRBV6-5	TRBJ1-2	.	.	TGTGCCAGCAGTTACTCGGAAGGAGTCTATGGCTACACCTTC	CASSYSEGVYGYTF
TRBV21-1	TRBJ2-2	.	.	TGTGCCAGCAGCTCCCCGGGAGGGGCTAACACCGGGGAGCTGTTTTTT	CASSSPGGANTGELFF
TRBV21-1	TRBJ2-7	.	.	TGTGCCAGCAGCAAAGCCCGGACAGGCATCGGGAGTCTACCCTACGAGCAGTACTTC	CASSKARTGIGSLPYEQYF
TRBV9	TRBJ2-2	TRBD1	.	TGTGCCAGCAGCGGCAACAGGGGGCAAGGGACCGGGGAGCTGTTTTTT	CASSGNRGQGTGELFF
TRBV30	TRBJ2-5	.	.	TGTGCCTGGAGTGTACGGTCGGGCGAGACCCAGTACTTC	CAWSVRSGETQYF